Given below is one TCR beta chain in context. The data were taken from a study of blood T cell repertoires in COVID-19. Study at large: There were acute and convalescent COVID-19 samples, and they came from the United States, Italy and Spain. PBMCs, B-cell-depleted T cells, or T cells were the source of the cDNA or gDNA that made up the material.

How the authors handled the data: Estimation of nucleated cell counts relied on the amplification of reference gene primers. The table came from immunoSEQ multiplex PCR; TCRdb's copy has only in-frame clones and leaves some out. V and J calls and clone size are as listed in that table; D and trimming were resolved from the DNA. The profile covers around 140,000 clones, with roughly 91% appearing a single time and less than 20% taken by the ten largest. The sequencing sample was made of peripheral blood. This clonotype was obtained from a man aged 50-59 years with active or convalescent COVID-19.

The CDR3 DNA reads TGTGCCAGCAGTACCGGTCGCTCACCCCTCCACTTT. This translates into CASSTGRSPLHF. V is TRBV12-3 or TRBV12-4 and J is TRBJ1-6; D is undetermined. Trimming pared 5 bases from V and 10 bases from J, leaving 9 bases between. CDR3 length equals 12 residues.